Shown below are 17 T cell receptor beta chains from a single sample sequenced in a study of T cell responses to AZD1222 COVID-19 vaccine. Clones were sequenced by immunoSEQ multiplex PCR, and TCRdb holds only the in-frame ones, with some missing. The profile shows more than 70,000 clones, 90% of them singletons. Material: peripheral blood, obtained 28 days after the second AZD1222 dose. Receptors were obtained from an adult who received the AZD1222 COVID-19 vaccine.

The chain uses TRBV19 and TRBJ1-1; 10 bases map to TRBD1. CDR1 LNHDA and CDR2 SQIVND come from the germline V gene (reference sequence). The CDR3 totals 15 residues. V lost 6 bases to trimming and J lost 6 bases; unmatched junction nucleotides: 10. CDR3 sequence reads: CASSKPGQGEAEAFF. In DNA, the CDR3 is TGTGCCAGTAGCAAACCAGGACAGGGGGAAGCTGAAGCTTTCTTT.

The V gene is TRBV7-7, the J gene TRBJ2-2; possibly TRBD1 for D (7 bases). The germline V and J ends were trimmed by 6 bases and 6 bases, with 14 bases remaining between them. CDR1 and CDR2 from the germline V gene are SSHAT and FNYEAQ (reference sequence). This CDR3 region has 14 residues. DNA for the CDR3: TGTGCCAGCAGGGAAGACAGGGAGGCCGGGGAGCTGTTTTTT. Translation gives CASREDREAGELFF.

The V and J genes are TRBV30 and TRBJ2-2, with D possibly TRBD2 on 6 matching bases. The germline V gene has CDR1 GTSNPN and CDR2 SVGIG (reference sequence). The length of the CDR3 is 15 residues. V shed 4 bases and J shed 6 bases, with 18 bases lying between them. CDR3 DNA sequence: TGTGCCTGGATCTCGACGGGACTCACGGCCGGGGAGCTGTTTTTT. This sequence encodes CAWISTGLTAGELFF.

The chain links TRBV24-1 to TRBJ2-1; 9 bases map to TRBD2. Germline values: CDR1 KGHDR, CDR2 SFDVKD. V lost 7 bases and J lost 5; bases outside the gene matches: 8. This CDR3 is 15 amino acids long. CDR3: CATRETSGADNEQFF. The CDR3 DNA is TGTGCCACCAGGGAGACTAGCGGAGCAGACAATGAGCAGTTCTTC.

The chain has TRBV2 and TRBJ2-7, with TRBD1 identical over 9 bases. This CDR3 is built from 17 residues. V lost 4 bases to trimming and J lost 1 base; unmatched junction nucleotides: 11. Germline V lookup: CDR1 SNHLY, CDR2 FYNNEI. This CDR3 is CASSVSPGQGFSYEQYF. The CDR3 DNA follows: TGTGCCAGCAGTGTATCGCCGGGACAGGGATTTTCCTACGAGCAGTACTTC. Looking up the rest from reference TRBV2 and TRBJ2-7 gives the full variable domain: EPEVTQTPSHQVTQMGQEVILRCVPISNHLYFYWYRQILGQKVEFLVSFYNNEISEKSEIFDDQFSVERPDGSNFTLKIRSTKLEDSAMYFCASSVSPGQGFSYEQYFGPGTRLTVT.

A single count supports this clone. This chain joins TRBV5-1 and TRBJ2-1; TRBD1 or TRBD2 may be the D gene (5 bases each). V was clipped by 6 bases and J by 5 bases, with 15 bases between them. The germline V gene has CDR1 SGHRS and CDR2 YFSETQ. CDR3 length: 14 amino acids. CDR3 DNA sequence: TGCGCCAGCACCGCTTGGGGACCTGACAATGAGCAGTTCTTC. Amino acid sequence: CASTAWGPDNEQFF.

This chain uses TRBV7-3 with TRBJ2-5; perhaps TRBD2 as D (6 bases). V was clipped by 4 bases and J by 7 bases, with 10 bases between them. The germline V gene has CDR1 SGHTA and CDR2 FQGTGA. The CDR3 consists of 12 residues. The CDR3 here is CASSWNGGTQYF. As DNA, the CDR3 is TGTGCCAGCAGCTGGAACGGGGGGACCCAGTACTTC.

This chain connects TRBV19 to TRBJ1-1; possibly TRBD1 for D (6 bases). The CDR3 has 14 residues. Germline V gene data show CDR1 as LNHDA and CDR2 as SQIVND (reference sequence). Trimming took off 6 bases at V and 0 bases at J, with 11 bases between the two ends. The CDR3 region is CASRMDSLNTEAFF. Here the CDR3 DNA reads TGTGCCAGTAGAATGGACAGCTTGAACACTGAAGCTTTCTTT.

The chain links TRBV20-1 to TRBJ1-2; 7 bases match TRBD1. This CDR3 has 11 residues. Germline assignment: CDR1 DFQATT and CDR2 SNEGSKA (reference sequence). After removal of 3 bases from V and 12 bases from J, the junction contained 7 bases not matched to a gene. This CDR3 is CSASQGGKNTF. CDR3 nucleotides: TGCAGTGCTAGCCAGGGGGGTAAGAACACCTTC.

The chain uses TRBV5-4 and TRBJ1-3; TRBD1 is a possible D gene (6 bases). Trimming removed 6 bases at V and 4 bases at J, with 20 bases between. This CDR3 spans 16 amino acids. The germline V gene encodes CDR1 SGHNT and CDR2 YYREEE (reference sequence). The CDR3: CASIPSGGAPGNTIYF. CDR3 coding DNA: TGTGCCAGCATCCCGAGCGGGGGGGCGCCGGGAAACACCATATATTTT.

The CDR3 DNA reads as TGTGCCAGCAGCGGGTCATCTGGAAACACCATATATTTT. Translation: CASSGSSGNTIYF. The V call is TRBV5-4, the J call TRBJ1-3; the D is unclear. The V and J ends lost 4 bases and 1 base respectively, with 6 bases between them. Germline V gives CDR1 SGHNT, CDR2 YYREEE (reference sequence). The CDR3 loop spans 13 amino acids.

The chain combines TRBV6-5 with TRBJ1-6; D remains unclear. This CDR3 is 14 amino acids long. Trimming removed 0 bases at V and 7 bases at J, with 7 bases between. CDR1 and CDR2 (germline): MNHEY, SVGAGI. The CDR3 nucleotides are TGTGCCAGCAGTTACTCGAGGGCGAATTCACCCCTCCACTTT. As protein: CASSYSRANSPLHF.

The rearrangement links TRBV5-6 to TRBJ1-2, with TRBD1 identical over 11 bases. Germline V gene data show CDR1 as SGHDT and CDR2 as YYEEEE. With 4 bases clipped from V and 8 bases from J, the junction kept 4 bases outside the gene matches. The CDR3 loop spans 13 amino acids. CDR3 nucleotides: TGTGCCAGCAGCCGCCGGGACAGGGGGGGCTACACCTTC. Translation: CASSRRDRGGYTF.

The J gene is TRBJ1-4, the V gene TRBV6-5, with a tentative D call TRBD1 (6 bases). Trimming took 10 bases from V and 6 from J, leaving 18 bases between them. This CDR3 contains 14 residues. Germline values: CDR1 MNHEY, CDR2 SVGAGI. The CDR3 nucleotides read TGTGCCACCGAGGACAGAAAGGGGGATGAAAAACTGTTTTTT. Residues: CATEDRKGDEKLFF.

The genes are TRBV6-1 and TRBJ1-1, with D uncertain. CDR1 is MNHNS, CDR2 SASEGT, per germline. V lost 1 base and J 11 bases, leaving 8 bases between the germline ends. This CDR3 is 11 amino acids long. CDR3 in DNA: TGTGCCAGCAGTGAAGAAATTAGGGCTTTCTTT. It specifies CASSEEIRAFF.

The J gene is TRBJ1-3, the V gene TRBV5-1; no firm D call. V lost 5 bases and J lost 4, with 10 bases in between. CDR1 and CDR2 (germline): SGHRS, YFSETQ. The CDR3 length is 13 residues. DNA of the CDR3: TGCGCCAGCAGGGAGGCAGCCGGAAACACCATATATTTT. Translation: CASREAAGNTIYF.

V usage is TRBV18 and J usage is TRBJ1-1; D is perhaps TRBD1 (5 bases). The CDR3 is 13 residues long. Germline-derived CDR1 and CDR2 are KGHSH and LQKENI. Trimming stripped 4 bases from V and 1 base from J, with 7 bases between. CDR3 nucleotide sequence: TGTGCCAGCTCACGGGGGGAGAACACTGAAGCTTTCTTT. Translated, it gives CASSRGENTEAFF.